These 20 T cell receptor beta chains were all obtained from the same sample, sequenced in a study of lymphopenia after photon versus proton radiotherapy. The table came from immunoSEQ multiplex PCR; TCRdb's copy has only in-frame clones and leaves some out. Altogether 40,000 to 55,000 clones are present, roughly 90% being singletons, with the ten largest covering roughly 18%. This specimen was peripheral blood, taken from a patient treated with photon-based radiotherapy. The receptors come from a woman in her 40s with cholangiocarcinoma.

The rearrangement links TRBV6-6 to TRBJ1-1, with TRBD1 identical over 7 bases. Germline V gives CDR1 MNHNY, CDR2 SVGAGI (reference sequence). The CDR3 length is 14 residues. V lost 4 bases and J lost 5; bases outside the gene matches: 7. DNA for the CDR3: TGTGCCAGCAGTTGGCAGGGGGAAGGTACTGAAGCTTTCTTT. Residues: CASSWQGEGTEAFF.

The chain couples TRBV4-1 to TRBJ2-5, with D possibly matching TRBD1 (5 bases). V shed 3 bases and J shed 8 bases, with 13 bases lying between them. The CDR3 is made up of 13 amino acids. CDR1 and CDR2 from the germline V gene are MGHRA and YSYEKL. The CDR3 nucleotides are TGCGCCAGCAGCCAGGACAAAGGGGATACCCAGTACTTC. Translation: CASSQDKGDTQYF.

CDR3 sequence: CASSVSGGASTDTQYF. Here the CDR3 DNA reads TGTGCCAGCAGCGTTAGCGGGGGGGCTAGCACAGATACGCAGTATTTT. The chain links TRBV9 to TRBJ2-3; TRBD2 agrees at 11 bases. The CDR3 spans 16 residues. CDR1 SGDLS and CDR2 YYNGEE come from the germline V gene. J gave up 0 bases and V 2 bases, and 2 bases lay outside the gene matches.

The chain joins TRBV30 to TRBJ1-3; D remains ambiguous. The CDR3 spans 12 residues. Germline V gene lookup returns CDR1 GTSNPN and CDR2 SVGIG (reference sequence). Trimming left V 0 bases short and J 6 bases short, with 6 bases between. In DNA form, the CDR3 reads TGTGCCTGGAGTGTCGGTAAAAACACCATATATTTT. The encoded protein is CAWSVGKNTIYF.

The chain recombines TRBV7-9 with TRBJ2-7; 8 bases line up with TRBD1. The CDR3 is 15 amino acids. Germline loops: CDR1 SEHNR, CDR2 FQNEAQ (reference sequence). V gave up 2 bases and J gave up 5 bases; unmatched junction bases: 8. CDR3 region: CASSLPLTGDDEQYF. In DNA, the CDR3 is TGTGCCAGCAGCTTACCCCTGACAGGGGACGACGAGCAGTACTTC. The whole variable domain, remainder taken from reference TRBV7-9 and TRBJ2-7, is DTGVSQNPRHKITKRGQNVTFRCDPISEHNRLYWYRQTLGQGPEFLTYFQNEAQLEKSRLLSDRFSAERPKGSFSTLEIQRTEQGDSAMYLCASSLPLTGDDEQYFGPGTRLTVT.

The chain joins TRBV7-8 to TRBJ1-2, with 9 nucleotides matching TRBD1. J was trimmed by 8 bases and V by 2 bases; bases with no gene match: 6. The germline V gene has CDR1 SGHVS and CDR2 FQNEAQ. The CDR3 is 14 residues long. The DNA of the CDR3 is TGTGCCAGCAGCTTAAGAAGGACAGGGGTCGGCTACACCTTC. Translation: CASSLRRTGVGYTF.

This rearrangement joins TRBV7-9 to TRBJ1-1; unclear D gene. The germline V and J ends were trimmed by 2 bases and 5 bases, with 18 bases remaining between them. CDR1 is SEHNR, CDR2 FQNEAQ, per germline (reference sequence). This CDR3 has 16 residues. In DNA, the CDR3 is TGTGCCAGCAGCTTACGGCTGCCCCGAGGGAATACTGAAGCTTTCTTT. Translated: CASSLRLPRGNTEAFF.

The V gene is TRBV25-1, the J gene TRBJ1-3; D is unclear. The germline gives CDR1 MGHDK, CDR2 SYGVNS. V was trimmed by 1 base and J by 0 bases, leaving 7 bases between them. This CDR3 region has 15 residues. The CDR3 is CASSEWKSSGNTIYF. The CDR3 nucleotides are TGTGCCAGCAGTGAATGGAAGAGCTCTGGAAACACCATATATTTT.

This clone was recorded only once. V is TRBV10-3 and J is TRBJ2-3, with TRBD2 matching 11 bases. The CDR3 spans 15 residues. V shed 10 bases and J 0 bases; nucleotides not matched to a gene: 6. Germline CDR1 and CDR2: ENHRY and SYGVKD. CDR3 coding DNA: TGTGCCACGTTACTAGCGGGGGCTAGCACAGATACGCAGTATTTT. It yields the protein CATLLAGASTDTQYF.

This clone was seen a few times. V is TRBV5-4 and J is TRBJ2-2; TRBD1 matches at 9 bases. This CDR3 contains 17 residues. The junction had 10 bases not matched to a gene; V was cut back by 4 bases and J by 3 bases. CDR1 and CDR2 from the germline V gene are SGHNT and YYREEE (reference sequence). The DNA of the CDR3 is TGTGCCAGCAGCCCCCCCTTGACAGGGGGGGACACCGGGGAGCTGTTTTTT. Encoded protein: CASSPPLTGGDTGELFF.

The rearrangement uses TRBV11-1 and TRBJ1-1, with D uncertain. CDR1 and CDR2 from the germline V gene are SGHAT and FQDESV (reference sequence). CDR3 length equals 13 residues. Trimming took 2 bases from V and 1 from J, leaving 5 bases between them. CDR3 loop: CASSLTENTEAFF. The CDR3 nucleotides are TGTGCCAGCAGCTTAACAGAGAACACTGAAGCTTTCTTT.

The V call is TRBV27, the J call TRBJ2-3; TRBD1 aligns across 7 bases. Per the germline V gene, CDR1 is MNHEY and CDR2 is SMNVEV (reference sequence). CDR3 length: 17 amino acids. With 1 base clipped from V and 0 bases from J, the junction kept 7 bases outside the gene matches. CDR3 nucleotide sequence: TGTGCCAGCAGTTTATTCGGGACAGCGAGTAGCACAGATACGCAGTATTTT. Its protein is CASSLFGTASSTDTQYF.

This chain uses TRBV5-6 with TRBJ2-7, with D perhaps TRBD1 or TRBD2 (5 bases each). The CDR3 covers 15 residues. CDR1 SGHDT and CDR2 YYEEEE come from the germline V gene. V lost 7 bases and J 3 bases, leaving 20 bases between the germline ends. Here the CDR3 reads CASGPRRGPYYEQYF. Written as DNA, the CDR3 is TGTGCCAGCGGACCCCGCCGGGGCCCCTACTACGAGCAGTACTTC.

This clone has a single count. J is TRBJ1-1 and V is TRBV7-3; unclear D gene. V was clipped by 3 bases and J by 1 base, with 9 bases between them. Per the germline V gene, CDR1 is SGHTA and CDR2 is FQGTGA. The CDR3 sequence is 14 residues long. CDR3 residues: CASSFTDGNTEAFF. CDR3 coding DNA: TGTGCCAGCAGCTTCACGGACGGGAACACTGAAGCTTTCTTT.

This sequence joins TRBV4-2 and TRBJ2-1, with no clear D. CDR1 and CDR2 (germline): LGHNA, YNFKEQ. The CDR3 runs 17 residues. The V gene lost 0 bases and the J gene lost 0 bases, with 12 bases spanning the gap. The CDR3 bases are TGTGCCAGCAGCCAAGATCTCCCGGGCCACTCCTACAATGAGCAGTTCTTC. This sequence encodes CASSQDLPGHSYNEQFF.

The chain employs TRBV30 and TRBJ1-3; unclear D gene. Trimming shortened V by 3 bases and J by 3 bases, and 3 bases separated the two germline ends. Germline V gives CDR1 GTSNPN, CDR2 SVGIG (reference sequence). The CDR3 spans 11 residues. The CDR3 DNA reads TGTGCCTGGAGGGTTGGAAACACCATATATTTT. Residues: CAWRVGNTIYF.

This chain uses TRBV5-1 with TRBJ2-3, with TRBD2 matching 8 bases. Germline V gives CDR1 SGHRS, CDR2 YFSETQ. V was clipped by 6 bases and J by 0 bases; unmatched bases: 3. The CDR3 runs 14 residues. The CDR3 spells CASNVAGSTDTQYF. As DNA, the CDR3 is TGCGCCAGCAACGTAGCGGGGAGCACAGATACGCAGTATTTT.

The rearrangement joins TRBV10-3 to TRBJ1-3, with D perhaps matching TRBD1 (6 bases). This CDR3 comprises 13 residues. The V end was cut by 8 bases, the J end by 2 bases, with 10 bases between. The germline gives CDR1 ENHRY, CDR2 SYGVKD. CDR3 region: CAIAGVAGNTIYF. DNA of the CDR3: TGTGCCATCGCAGGGGTTGCTGGAAACACCATATATTTT.

This clone was picked up one time. The J gene is TRBJ1-5, the V gene TRBV27; 8 bases align to TRBD1. The V and J ends lost 2 bases and 6 bases, in that order; junction bases with no gene match: 12. The CDR3 contains 17 residues. Germline V gene data show CDR1 as MNHEY and CDR2 as SMNVEV (reference sequence). CDR3 nucleotides: TGTGCCAGCAGTTTAGCAGGGGGGCAGGGGGCATCTCAGCCCCAGCATTTT. Residues: CASSLAGGQGASQPQHF.

The CDR3 loop reads CASRLQGTEAFF. In DNA form, the CDR3 reads TGTGCCAGCAGACTACAGGGCACTGAAGCTTTCTTT. The chain uses TRBV28 and TRBJ1-1; a possible D gene is TRBD1 (6 bases). Germline CDR1 and CDR2: MDHEN and SYDVKM. Deletions cut 6 bases from V and 4 bases from J, with 9 bases between. This CDR3 contains 12 residues.